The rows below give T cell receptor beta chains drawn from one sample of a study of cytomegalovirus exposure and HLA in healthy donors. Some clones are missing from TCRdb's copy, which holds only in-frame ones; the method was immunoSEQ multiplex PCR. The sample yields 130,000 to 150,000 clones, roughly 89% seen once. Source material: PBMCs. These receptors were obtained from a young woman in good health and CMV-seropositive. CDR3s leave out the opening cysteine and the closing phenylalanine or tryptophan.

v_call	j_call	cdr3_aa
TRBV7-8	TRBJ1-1	ASSSATQIGRANTEAF
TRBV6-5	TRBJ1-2	ASSYSPGNNYGYT
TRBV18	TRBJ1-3	ASSRARAGNTIY
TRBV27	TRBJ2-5	ASSFRGQETQY
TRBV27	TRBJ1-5	ASSLQGANQPQH
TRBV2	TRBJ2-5	ASLAGVYQETQY
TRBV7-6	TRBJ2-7	ASSVSRGSYEQY
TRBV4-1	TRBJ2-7	ASSPTGAGTGINEQY
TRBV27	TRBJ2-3	ASSVGTSGNTQY
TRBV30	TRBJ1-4	AWTTGGQEKLF
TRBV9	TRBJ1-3	ASSVDPTVPSGNTIY
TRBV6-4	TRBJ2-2	ASSASGTGELF
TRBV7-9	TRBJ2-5	ASSSQGQVGETQY
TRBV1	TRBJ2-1	TSSLGLACYEQF
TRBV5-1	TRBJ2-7	ASSLEAGGGYEQY
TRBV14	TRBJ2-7	ASSQGGLGQGTYEQY
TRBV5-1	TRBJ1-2	ASSSGQGMNYGYT
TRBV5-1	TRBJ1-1	ASTWGGPNTEAF
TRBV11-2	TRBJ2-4	ASSRSGQGNIQY
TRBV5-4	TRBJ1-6	ASSSLGQGERNSPLH
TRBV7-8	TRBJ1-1	ASSLREVNTEAF
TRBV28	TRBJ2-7	ASSRGVYEQY
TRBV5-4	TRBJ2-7	ASSLLGTGPYEQY
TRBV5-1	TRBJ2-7	ASSLAARTGDEQY
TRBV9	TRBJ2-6	ASSPWQGLGGANVLT
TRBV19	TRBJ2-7	ASSIDRGRDEQY
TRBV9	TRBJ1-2	ASSVSRGQRGYGYT
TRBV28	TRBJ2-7	ASRLPQGVGPYEQY
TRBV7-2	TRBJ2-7	ASSLGVGRSYEQY
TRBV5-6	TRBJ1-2	ASSLRGRKSKNYGYT
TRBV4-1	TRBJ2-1	ASSQIRSRATAGTLYNEQF
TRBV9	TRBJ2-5	ASSVLGARETQY
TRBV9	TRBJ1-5	ASSAPPREVSNQPQH
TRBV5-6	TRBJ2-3	ASSLGGGLGADTQY
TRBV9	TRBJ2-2	ASSVDGTRNTGELF
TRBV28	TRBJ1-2	ASRYNYGYT
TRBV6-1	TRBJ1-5	ASSRVDQPQH
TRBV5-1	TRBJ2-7	ASSLGYLRGKRPYEQY
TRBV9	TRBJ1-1	ASSPGTLNTEAF
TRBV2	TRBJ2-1	ASRAGTSGINEQF
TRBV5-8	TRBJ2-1	ASSLGILGAKGRDHNEQF
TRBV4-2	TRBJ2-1	ASSWTSGTTGEQF
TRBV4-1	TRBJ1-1	ASSHSEAQNTEAF
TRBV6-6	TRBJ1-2	ASSSDRETGYT
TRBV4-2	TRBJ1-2	ASSLNWGQGAEGYT
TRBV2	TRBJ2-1	ASIGGGGDNEQF
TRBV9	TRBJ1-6	ASSPGDTYNSPLH
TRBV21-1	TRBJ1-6	ASSKGGGQKTPLH
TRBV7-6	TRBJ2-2	ASSGDGGGHTGELF
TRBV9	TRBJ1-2	ASRNTLEANYGYT
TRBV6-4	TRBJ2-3	ASSDSSGGADTQY
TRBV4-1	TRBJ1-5	AIPRQPQH
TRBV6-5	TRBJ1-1	ASSFQLNTEAF
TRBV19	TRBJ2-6	ASRRQLSGANVLT
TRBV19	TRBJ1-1	ASSIGGEAF
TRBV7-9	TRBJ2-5	ASSPSSGGEETQY
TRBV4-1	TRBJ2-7	ASSLQDSLYEQY
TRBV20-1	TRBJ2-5	SAEEQETQY
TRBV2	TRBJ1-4	ASSIPQKTTNEKLF
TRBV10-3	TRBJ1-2	AISDPAQRLPGYT